This is a list of T cell receptor beta chains from one sample in a study of CD8 T cells in ankylosing spondylitis. TCRdb passed the 5' RACE reads through MiXCR, listing each CDR3 protein once. The sample has more than 150,000 distinct CDR3 sequences; around 10% are singletons. The sequenced sample consisted of blood, either unsorted or a sorted T cell fraction (not recorded which). These receptor sequences come from a male donor with ankylosing spondylitis or in good health (not recorded which). The CDR3 runs from the conserved cysteine through the conserved F or W. A D gene is named only where the DNA matches it firmly. The size field is filled for only some rows; it gives once, few, many or a size class.

D gene	clone size	V gene	J gene	CDR3 DNA	CDR3 protein
NA	many	TRBV14	TRBJ2-1	TGTGCCAGCAGCCAAGTCGCGGGCAATGAGCAGTTCTTC	CASSQVAGNEQFF
NA	many	TRBV5-1	TRBJ1-5	TGCGCCAGCGGCTCCAGGGGTGGTCGTAAACAGCCCCAGCATTTT	CASGSRGGRKQPQHF
TRBD1	NA	TRBV7-9	TRBJ2-3	TGTGCCAGCAGCCCTAGTGGACAGGGGAAGGTACGGACGCAGTATTTT	CASSPSGQGKVRTQYF
NA	NA	TRBV4-1	TRBJ2-5	TGCGCCAGCAGCCAATCGGGGACACTCCAAGAGACCCAGTACTTC	CASSQSGTLQETQYF
TRBD2	many	TRBV20-1	TRBJ2-7	TGCAGTGCTGCGACTAGCGGGGATTACGAGCAGTACTTC	CSAATSGDYEQYF
NA	NA	TRBV25-1	TRBJ2-7	TGTGCCTGCAGCGAATCCTACGAGCAGTACTTC	CACSESYEQYF
NA	few	TRBV5-4	TRBJ1-4	TGTGCCAGCAGCATGCCCGGGACTAATGAAAAACTGTTTTTT	CASSMPGTNEKLFF
TRBD1	many	TRBV12-3/TRBV12-4	TRBJ2-3	TGTGCCAGCAGTTTGATGGGACAGGGGTTCACAGATACGCAGTATTTT	CASSLMGQGFTDTQYF
TRBD1	NA	TRBV6-5	TRBJ2-3	TGTGCCAGCAGTTACTTTGGGACAGGGCAAGATACGCAGTATTTT	CASSYFGTGQDTQYF
TRBD1	many	TRBV5-1	TRBJ2-2	TGCGCCAGCAGCGAACAGACAGGGGGAAACACCGGGGAGCTGTTTTTT	CASSEQTGGNTGELFF
TRBD1	few	TRBV28	TRBJ1-5	TGTGCCAGCAGATCCGGGACAGGGGCTTTTCAGCCCCAGCATTTT	CASRSGTGAFQPQHF
TRBD1	many	TRBV29-1	TRBJ2-7	TGCAGCGTTGTCGGACAGGGGCAGTACTACGAGCAGTACTTC	CSVVGQGQYYEQYF
NA	NA	TRBV6-1	TRBJ2-2	TGTGCCAGCAGCCACCAGGAAGTCACCTGGGAGCTGTTTTTT	CASSHQEVTWELFF
NA	many	TRBV28	TRBJ2-2	TGTGCCAGCAGTACCACAGTGACCGGGGAGCTGTTTTTT	CASSTTVTGELFF